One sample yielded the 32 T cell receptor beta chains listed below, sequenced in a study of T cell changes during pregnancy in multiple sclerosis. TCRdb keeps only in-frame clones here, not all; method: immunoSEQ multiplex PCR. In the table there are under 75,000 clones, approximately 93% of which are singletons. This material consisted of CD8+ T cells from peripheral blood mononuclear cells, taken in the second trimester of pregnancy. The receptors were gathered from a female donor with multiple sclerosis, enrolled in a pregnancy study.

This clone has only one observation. CDR3 bases: TGTGCCAGCAGCTCGGGCGGACAGGGAGGATATGGCTACACCTTC. Amino acid sequence: CASSSGGQGGYGYTF. This chain connects TRBV11-2 to TRBJ1-2; TRBD1 aligns across 8 bases. Trimming removed 4 bases from V and 5 bases from J; junction bases left unmatched: 9. This CDR3 has 15 amino acids. CDR1 SGHAT and CDR2 FQNNGV come from the germline V gene.

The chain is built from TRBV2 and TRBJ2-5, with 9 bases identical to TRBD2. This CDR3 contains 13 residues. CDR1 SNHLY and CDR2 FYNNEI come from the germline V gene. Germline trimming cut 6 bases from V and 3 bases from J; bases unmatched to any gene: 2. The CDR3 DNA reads TGTGCCAGCAGGGGCGGGAGGGAAGAGACCCAGTACTTC. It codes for CASRGGREETQYF.

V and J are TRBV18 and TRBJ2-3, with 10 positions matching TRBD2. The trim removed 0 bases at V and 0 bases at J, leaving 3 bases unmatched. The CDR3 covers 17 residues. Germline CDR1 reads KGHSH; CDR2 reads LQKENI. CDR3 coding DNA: TGTGCCAGCTCACCACCTGAACTAGCGGGGAGCACAGATACGCAGTATTTT. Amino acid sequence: CASSPPELAGSTDTQYF.

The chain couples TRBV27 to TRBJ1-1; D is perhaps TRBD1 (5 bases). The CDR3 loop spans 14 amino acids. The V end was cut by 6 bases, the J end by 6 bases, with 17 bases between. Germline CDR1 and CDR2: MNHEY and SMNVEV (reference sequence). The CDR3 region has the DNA TGTGCCAGCAGCCGACCCGGGACTTTCGCTGAAGCTTTCTTT. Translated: CASSRPGTFAEAFF.

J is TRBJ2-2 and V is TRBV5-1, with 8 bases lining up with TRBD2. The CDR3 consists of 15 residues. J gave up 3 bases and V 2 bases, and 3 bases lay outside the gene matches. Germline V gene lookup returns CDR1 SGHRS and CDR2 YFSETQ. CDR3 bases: TGCGCCAGCAGCTTCGGACTAGCAGACACCGGGGAGCTGTTTTTT. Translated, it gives CASSFGLADTGELFF.

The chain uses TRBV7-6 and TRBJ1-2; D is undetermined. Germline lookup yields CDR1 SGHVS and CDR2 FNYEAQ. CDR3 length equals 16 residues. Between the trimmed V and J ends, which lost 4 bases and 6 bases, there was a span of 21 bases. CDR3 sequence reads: CASSSREGTTLDGYTF. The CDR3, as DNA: TGTGCCAGCAGCTCTAGGGAGGGCACGACTCTAGATGGCTACACCTTC.

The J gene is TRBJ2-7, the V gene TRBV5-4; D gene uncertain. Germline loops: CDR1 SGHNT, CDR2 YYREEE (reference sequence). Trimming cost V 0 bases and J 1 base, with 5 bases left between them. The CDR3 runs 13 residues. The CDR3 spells CASSLDGSYEQYF. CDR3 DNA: TGTGCCAGCAGCTTGGACGGTTCCTACGAGCAGTACTTC.

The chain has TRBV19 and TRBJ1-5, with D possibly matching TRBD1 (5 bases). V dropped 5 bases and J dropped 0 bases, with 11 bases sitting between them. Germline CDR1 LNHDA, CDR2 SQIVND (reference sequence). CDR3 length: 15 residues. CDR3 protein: CASSLDSYSNQPQHF. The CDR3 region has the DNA TGTGCCAGTAGTCTCGACAGCTATAGCAATCAGCCCCAGCATTTT. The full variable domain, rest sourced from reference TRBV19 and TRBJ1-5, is DGGITQSPKYLFRKEGQNVTLSCEQNLNHDAMYWYRQDPGQGLRLIYYSQIVNDFQKGDIAEGYSVSREKKESFPLTVTSAQKNPTAFYLCASSLDSYSNQPQHFGDGTRLSIL.

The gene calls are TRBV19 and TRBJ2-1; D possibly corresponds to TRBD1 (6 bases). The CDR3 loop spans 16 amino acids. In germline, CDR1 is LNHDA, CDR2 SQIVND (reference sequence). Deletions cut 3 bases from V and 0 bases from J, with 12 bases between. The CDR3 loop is CASSIGGLSSYNEQFF. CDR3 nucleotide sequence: TGTGCCAGTAGTATTGGGGGCCTAAGCTCCTACAATGAGCAGTTCTTC.

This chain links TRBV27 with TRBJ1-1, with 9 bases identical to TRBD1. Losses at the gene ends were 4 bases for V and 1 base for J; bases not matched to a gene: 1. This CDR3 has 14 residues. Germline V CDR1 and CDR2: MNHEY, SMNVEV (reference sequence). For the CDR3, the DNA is TGTGCCAGCAGTTCGGGACAGGGGAACACTGAAGCTTTCTTT. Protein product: CASSSGQGNTEAFF.

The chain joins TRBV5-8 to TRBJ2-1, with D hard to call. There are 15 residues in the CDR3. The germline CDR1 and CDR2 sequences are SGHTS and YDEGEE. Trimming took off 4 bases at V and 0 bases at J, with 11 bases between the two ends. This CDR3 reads CASSPRRNSYNEQFF. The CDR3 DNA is TGTGCCAGCAGCCCACGGCGGAACTCCTACAATGAGCAGTTCTTC.

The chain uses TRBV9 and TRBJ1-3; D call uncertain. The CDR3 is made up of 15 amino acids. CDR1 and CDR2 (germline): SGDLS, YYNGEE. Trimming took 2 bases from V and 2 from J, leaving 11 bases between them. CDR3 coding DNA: TGTGCCAGCAGCGTGGGCTTTGCAGCTGGAAACACCATATATTTT. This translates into CASSVGFAAGNTIYF.

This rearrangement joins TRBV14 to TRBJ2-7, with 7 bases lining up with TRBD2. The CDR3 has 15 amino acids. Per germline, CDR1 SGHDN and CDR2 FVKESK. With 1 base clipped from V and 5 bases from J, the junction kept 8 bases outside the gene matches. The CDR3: CASSQGWEGIDEQYF. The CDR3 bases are TGTGCCAGCAGCCAAGGTTGGGAGGGGATCGACGAGCAGTACTTC.

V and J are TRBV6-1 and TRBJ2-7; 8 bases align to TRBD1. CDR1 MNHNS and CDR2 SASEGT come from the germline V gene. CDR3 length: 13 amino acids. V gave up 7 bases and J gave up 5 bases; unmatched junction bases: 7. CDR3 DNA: TGTGCCAGCACTGGGACAGGTCTTCACGAGCAGTACTTC. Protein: CASTGTGLHEQYF.

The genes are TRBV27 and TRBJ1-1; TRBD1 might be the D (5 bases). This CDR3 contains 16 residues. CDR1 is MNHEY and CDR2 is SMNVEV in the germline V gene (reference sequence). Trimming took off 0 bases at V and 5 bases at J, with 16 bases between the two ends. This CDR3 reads CASSLSPPGGMTEAFF. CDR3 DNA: TGTGCCAGCAGTTTATCCCCACCGGGGGGTATGACTGAAGCTTTCTTT.

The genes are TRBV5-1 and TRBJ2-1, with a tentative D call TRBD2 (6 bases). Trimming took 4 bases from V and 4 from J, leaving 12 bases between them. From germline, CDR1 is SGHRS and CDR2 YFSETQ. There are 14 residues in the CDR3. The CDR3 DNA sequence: TGCGCCAGCAGCCATGGGACTCCTTACAATGAGCAGTTCTTC. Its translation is CASSHGTPYNEQFF.

The CDR3 DNA reads TGTGCCAGCAGTCGAGACGGGGGAGGCTACGAGCAGTACTTC. It encodes CASSRDGGGYEQYF. This sequence joins TRBV7-3 and TRBJ2-7; possibly TRBD2 for D (6 bases). The CDR3 is made up of 14 amino acids. Trimming cost V 6 bases and J 3 bases, with 15 bases left between them. CDR1 is SGHTA and CDR2 is FQGTGA in the germline V gene.

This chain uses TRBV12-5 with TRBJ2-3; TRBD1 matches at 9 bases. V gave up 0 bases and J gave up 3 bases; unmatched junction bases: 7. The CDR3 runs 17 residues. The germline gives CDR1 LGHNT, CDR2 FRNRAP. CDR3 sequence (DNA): TGTGCTAGTGGTTTGGTACCTACGGACAGGGGTACAGATACGCAGTATTTT. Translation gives CASGLVPTDRGTDTQYF.

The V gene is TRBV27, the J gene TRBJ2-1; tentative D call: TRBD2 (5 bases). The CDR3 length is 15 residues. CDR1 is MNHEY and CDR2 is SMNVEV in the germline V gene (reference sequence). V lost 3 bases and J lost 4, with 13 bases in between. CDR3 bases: TGTGCCAGCAGTTTGACGGAGGAACCTTACAATGAGCAGTTCTTC. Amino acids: CASSLTEEPYNEQFF.

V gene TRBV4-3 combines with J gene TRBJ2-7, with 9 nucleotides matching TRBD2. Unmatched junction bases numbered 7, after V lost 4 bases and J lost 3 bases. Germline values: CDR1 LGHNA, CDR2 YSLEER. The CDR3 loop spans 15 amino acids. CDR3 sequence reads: CASSLVAGDSYEQYF. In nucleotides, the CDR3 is TGCGCCAGCAGCCTCGTAGCGGGAGATAGCTACGAGCAGTACTTC.

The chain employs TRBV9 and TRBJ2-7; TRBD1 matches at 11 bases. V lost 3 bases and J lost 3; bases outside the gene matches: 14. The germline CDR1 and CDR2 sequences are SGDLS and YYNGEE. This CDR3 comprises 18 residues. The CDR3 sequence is CASSGAPKGTGGHYEQYF. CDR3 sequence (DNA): TGTGCCAGCAGCGGGGCACCAAAAGGGACAGGGGGGCACTACGAGCAGTACTTC. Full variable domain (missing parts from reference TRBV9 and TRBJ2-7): DSGVTQTPKHLITATGQRVTLRCSPRSGDLSVYWYQQSLDQGLQFLIQYYNGEERAKGNILERFSAQQFPDLHSELNLSSLELGDSALYFCASSGAPKGTGGHYEQYFGPGTRLTVT.

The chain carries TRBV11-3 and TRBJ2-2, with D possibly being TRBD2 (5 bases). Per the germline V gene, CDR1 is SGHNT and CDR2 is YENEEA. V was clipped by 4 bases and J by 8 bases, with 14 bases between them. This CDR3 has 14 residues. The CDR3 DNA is TGTGCCAGCAGCTCCCGACTCGGGGAGGGGGAGCTGTTTTTT. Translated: CASSSRLGEGELFF.

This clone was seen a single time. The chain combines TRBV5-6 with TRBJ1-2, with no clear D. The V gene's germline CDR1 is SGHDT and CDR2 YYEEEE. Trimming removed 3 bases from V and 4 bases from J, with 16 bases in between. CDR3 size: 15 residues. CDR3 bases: TGTGCCAGCAGCTCTTTGGCCTCCTCCGTCTATGGCTACACCTTC. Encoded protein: CASSSLASSVYGYTF.

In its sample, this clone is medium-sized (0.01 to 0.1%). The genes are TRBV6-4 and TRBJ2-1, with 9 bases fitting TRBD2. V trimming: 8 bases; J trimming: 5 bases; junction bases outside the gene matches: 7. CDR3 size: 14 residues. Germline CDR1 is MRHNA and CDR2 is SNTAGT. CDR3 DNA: TGTGCCAGCGCAGCTAGCGGGGAAAACAATGAGCAGTTCTTC. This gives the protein CASAASGENNEQFF.

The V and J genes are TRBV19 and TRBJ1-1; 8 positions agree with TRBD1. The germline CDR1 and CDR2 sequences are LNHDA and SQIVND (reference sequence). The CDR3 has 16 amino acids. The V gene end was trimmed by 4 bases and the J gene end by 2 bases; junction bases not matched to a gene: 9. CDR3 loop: CASSTLTGGFNTEAFF. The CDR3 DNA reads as TGTGCCAGTAGTACCTTAACAGGGGGTTTTAACACTGAAGCTTTCTTT.

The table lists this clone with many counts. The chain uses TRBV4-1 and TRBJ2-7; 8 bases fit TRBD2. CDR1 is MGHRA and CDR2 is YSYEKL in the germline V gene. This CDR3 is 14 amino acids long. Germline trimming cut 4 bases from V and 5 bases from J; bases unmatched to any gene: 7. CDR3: CASSPVGRGNEQYF. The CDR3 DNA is TGCGCCAGCAGCCCCGTCGGGAGGGGCAACGAGCAGTACTTC.

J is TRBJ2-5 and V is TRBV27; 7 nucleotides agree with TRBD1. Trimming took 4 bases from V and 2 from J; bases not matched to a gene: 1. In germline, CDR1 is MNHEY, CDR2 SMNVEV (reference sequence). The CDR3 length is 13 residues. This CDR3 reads CASSSGQQETQYF. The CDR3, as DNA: TGTGCCAGCAGTTCGGGACAGCAAGAGACCCAGTACTTC.

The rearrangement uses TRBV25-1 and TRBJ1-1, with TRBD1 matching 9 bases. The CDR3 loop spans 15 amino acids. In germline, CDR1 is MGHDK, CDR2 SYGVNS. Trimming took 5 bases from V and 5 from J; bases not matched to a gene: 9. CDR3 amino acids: CASSTPGTGQTEAFF. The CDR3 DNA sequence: TGTGCCAGCAGTACCCCCGGGACAGGGCAGACTGAAGCTTTCTTT.

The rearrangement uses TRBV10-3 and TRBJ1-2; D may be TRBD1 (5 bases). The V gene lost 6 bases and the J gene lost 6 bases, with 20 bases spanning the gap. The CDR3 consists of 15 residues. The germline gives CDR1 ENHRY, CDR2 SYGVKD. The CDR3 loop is CAIRLRNRPEDGYTF. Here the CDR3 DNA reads TGTGCCATCAGATTACGAAACAGGCCCGAGGATGGCTACACCTTC.

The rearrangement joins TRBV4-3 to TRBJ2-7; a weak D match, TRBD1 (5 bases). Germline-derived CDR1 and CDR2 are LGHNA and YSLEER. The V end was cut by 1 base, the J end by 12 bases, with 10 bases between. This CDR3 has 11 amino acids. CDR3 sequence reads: CASSQGRVWYF. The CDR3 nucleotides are TGCGCCAGCAGCCAAGGCAGGGTGTGGTACTTC.

CDR3 DNA sequence: TGTGCCAGCAGCCCGACTAGCGGAACAACTTACGAGCAGTACTTC. Protein: CASSPTSGTTYEQYF. The rearrangement uses TRBV7-9 and TRBJ2-7; 9 bases are a match to TRBD2. Germline V CDR1 and CDR2: SEHNR, FQNEAQ (reference sequence). CDR3 length: 15 residues. The ends lost 5 bases at V and 4 bases at J; junction bases unmatched: 9.

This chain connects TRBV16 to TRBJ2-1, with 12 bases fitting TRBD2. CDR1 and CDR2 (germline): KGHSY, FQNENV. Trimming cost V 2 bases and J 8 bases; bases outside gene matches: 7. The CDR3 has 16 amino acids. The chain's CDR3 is CASSQRLAGVLDEQFF. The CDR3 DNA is TGTGCCAGCAGCCAACGACTAGCGGGAGTTCTTGATGAGCAGTTCTTC.